The 23 T cell receptor beta chains reported below all come from one sample, sequenced in a study of control samples from healthy donors and cancer patients. Measured with immunoSEQ multiplex PCR; TCRdb has only the in-frame clones, and not every one. The data contain some 410,000 clones, more than 80% of them singletons. The sequencing sample was made of PBMCs. These receptors originate from a man aged 35 to 55 with head and neck cancer.

The J gene is TRBJ1-2, the V gene TRBV7-2; D possibly corresponds to TRBD1 (6 bases). This CDR3 has 15 residues. Trimming pared 7 bases from V and 0 bases from J, leaving 15 bases between. Germline V lookup: CDR1 SGHTA, CDR2 FQGNSA. Written as DNA, the CDR3 is TGTGCCAGCACCCCCGGGGGCAACCCTAACTATGGCTACACCTTC. Translated, it gives CASTPGGNPNYGYTF.

The rearrangement links TRBV21-1 to TRBJ2-5; the D call of TRBD2 is as the table states it, not checked on the DNA. TRBV21-1 is termed a pseudogene. The CDR3 consists of 16 residues. The CDR3 here is CASSKAGGLLQETQYF. CDR3 in DNA: TGTGCCAGCAGCAAAGCCGGCGGACTCCTCCAAGAGACCCAGTACTTC.

This chain uses TRBV6-5 with TRBJ1-2, with TRBD1 as a possible D gene (5 bases). V lost 6 bases to trimming and J lost 0 bases, with 8 bases between them. Germline lookup yields CDR1 MNHEY and CDR2 SVGAGI. This CDR3 spans 13 amino acids. CDR3 coding DNA: TGTGCCAGCAGCTGGGGCGCTAACTATGGCTACACCTTC. Amino acids: CASSWGANYGYTF.

The V call is TRBV19, the J call TRBJ1-2, with D hard to call. Germline CDR1 reads LNHDA; CDR2 reads SQIVND (reference sequence). The germline V and J ends were trimmed by 5 bases and 8 bases, with 27 bases remaining between them. This CDR3 contains 17 residues. In DNA form, the CDR3 reads TGTGCCAGTAGTGCCCGGGCCTGGTCTCATAACAGATCGGGCTACACCTTC. As protein: CASSARAWSHNRSGYTF.

The chain carries TRBV19 and TRBJ1-4; D is undetermined. Germline values: CDR1 LNHDA, CDR2 SQIVND (reference sequence). The CDR3 sequence is 14 residues long. V was clipped by 3 bases and J by 5 bases, with 10 bases between them. This CDR3 is CASSIRTSNEKLFF. Written as DNA, the CDR3 is TGTGCCAGTAGTATCCGAACATCAAATGAAAAACTGTTTTTT.

V and J are TRBV7-9 and TRBJ2-7, with D uncertain. From germline, CDR1 is SEHNR and CDR2 FQNEAQ (reference sequence). The CDR3 loop spans 13 amino acids. Trimming took off 3 bases at V and 1 base at J, with 7 bases between the two ends. DNA for the CDR3: TGTGCCAGCAGCTTCCCCGGGTCCTACGAGCAGTACTTC. Translation: CASSFPGSYEQYF.

J is TRBJ1-4 and V is TRBV10-2; TRBD1 is a possible D gene (6 bases). The CDR3 has 15 residues. The V gene's germline CDR1 is WSHSY and CDR2 SAAADI. Trimming pared 7 bases from V and 4 bases from J, leaving 16 bases between. In DNA form, the CDR3 reads TGCGCCAGCACCGAGGCAGGACAGAATAATGAAAAACTGTTTTTT. Protein product: CASTEAGQNNEKLFF.

The chain couples TRBV2 to TRBJ1-6, with 9 bases identical to TRBD1. Germline assignment: CDR1 SNHLY and CDR2 FYNNEI. The J segment lost 3 bases and the V segment lost 8 bases, leaving 8 bases of the junction unmatched. CDR3 length: 16 residues. Here the CDR3 DNA reads TGTGCCAGCCGGCCCGGGACAGGGTTCTATAATTCACCCCTCCACTTT. Protein sequence: CASRPGTGFYNSPLHF.

The genes are TRBV5-4 and TRBJ1-5, with D unresolved. Germline assignment: CDR1 SGHNT and CDR2 YYREEE (reference sequence). This CDR3 is built from 13 residues. Trimming took 5 bases from V and 3 from J, leaving 9 bases between them. The CDR3 DNA follows: TGTGCCAGCAGTTCTGGGTACAATCAGCCCCAGCATTTT. The encoded protein is CASSSGYNQPQHF.

In the case of this clone: Other DNA sequences in this sample translate to the same CDR3. The CDR3 loop is CASSLAGSSTDTQYF. CDR3 bases: TGTGCCAGCAGCTTAGCCGGCAGCAGCACAGATACGCAGTATTTT. The chain couples TRBV7-9 to TRBJ2-3; D is undetermined. Germline V gene sequence: CDR1 SEHNR, CDR2 FQNEAQ (reference sequence). Trimming stripped 0 bases from V and 0 bases from J, with 7 bases between. The CDR3 is 15 amino acids.

The chain uses TRBV28 and TRBJ2-7; 10 bases match TRBD1. CDR3 length equals 14 residues. Germline trimming cut 8 bases from V and 2 bases from J; bases unmatched to any gene: 6. Looked up from germline, CDR1 is MDHEN and CDR2 is SYDVKM. The CDR3 reads CASRGQGQAYEQYF. The CDR3 bases are TGTGCCAGCCGGGGACAGGGGCAAGCCTACGAGCAGTACTTC. Using reference TRBV28 and TRBJ2-7 for the parts outside the CDR3, the full variable domain is DVKVTQSSRYLVKRTGEKVFLECVQDMDHENMFWYRQDPGLGLRLIYFSYDVKMKEKGDIPEGYSVSREKKERFSLILESASTNQTSMYLCASRGQGQAYEQYFGPGTRLTVT.

V and J are TRBV15 and TRBJ1-5; D remains unclear. Trimming removed 1 base from V and 4 bases from J, with 11 bases in between. From germline, CDR1 is LNHNV and CDR2 YYDKDF (reference sequence). This CDR3 contains 15 residues. The CDR3 protein is CATSRGPGTNQPQHF. The CDR3 bases are TGTGCCACCAGCAGAGGCCCGGGTACTAATCAGCCCCAGCATTTT.

This sequence joins TRBV18 and TRBJ1-1; 7 bases map to TRBD1. Germline loops: CDR1 KGHSH, CDR2 LQKENI. This CDR3 comprises 15 residues. V lost 5 bases and J lost 3; bases outside the gene matches: 9. The CDR3 nucleotides are TGTGCCAGCTCATCCCAGGACAGGCCGGACACTGAAGCTTTCTTT. The encoded protein is CASSSQDRPDTEAFF.

The chain joins TRBV4-3 to TRBJ2-7; 9 bases align to TRBD1. The CDR3 spans 13 residues. Germline V CDR1 and CDR2: LGHNA, YSLEER. The J segment lost 5 bases and the V segment lost 2 bases, leaving 1 base of the junction unmatched. The CDR3 region has the DNA TGCGCCAGCAGCCAACGGACAGGGGACGAGCAGTACTTC. This gives the protein CASSQRTGDEQYF.

The CDR3 bases are TGCGCCAGCAGCTTGAGGCCTAACGAGCAGTACTTC. Translated, it gives CASSLRPNEQYF. This chain joins TRBV5-1 and TRBJ2-7; D unclear. Germline V lookup: CDR1 SGHRS, CDR2 YFSETQ. The CDR3 length is 12 residues. V was shortened by 1 base and J by 5 bases, with 7 bases between the two germline ends.

This clone was seen once. The chain combines TRBV5-1 with TRBJ2-3, with 10 bases that match TRBD2. The CDR3 spans 16 residues. V trimming: 4 bases; J trimming: 3 bases; junction bases outside the gene matches: 8. Germline assignment: CDR1 SGHRS and CDR2 YFSETQ. Here the CDR3 reads CASSTGAGGTTDTQYF. CDR3 nucleotide sequence: TGCGCCAGCAGCACAGGAGCGGGAGGGACTACAGATACGCAGTATTTT.

This sequence joins TRBV6-1 and TRBJ2-7, with 7 bases aligning to TRBD1. Germline loops: CDR1 MNHNS, CDR2 SASEGT. V lost 2 bases and J lost 2; bases outside the gene matches: 6. The CDR3 runs to 15 residues. In nucleotides, the CDR3 is TGTGCCAGCAGTGAATCGGGACAGCCGACCTACGAGCAGTACTTC. As protein: CASSESGQPTYEQYF.

The genes are TRBV19 and TRBJ1-1, with D tentatively TRBD1 (5 bases). The CDR3 runs to 13 residues. Trimming stripped 7 bases from V and 5 bases from J, with 14 bases between. Germline V gene lookup returns CDR1 LNHDA and CDR2 SQIVND (reference sequence). The CDR3 loop reads CASTMRGRTEAFF. In DNA form, the CDR3 reads TGTGCCAGTACCATGAGGGGCCGGACTGAAGCTTTCTTT.

The chain has TRBV2 and TRBJ2-7; D is possibly TRBD2 (5 bases). CDR1 and CDR2 from the germline V gene are SNHLY and FYNNEI. The V and J ends lost 6 bases and 7 bases respectively, with 25 bases between them. There are 16 residues in the CDR3. DNA of the CDR3: TGTGCCAGCAGATCCCCGGTAGCGCCCGTTCCTGGGGAGCAGTACTTC. Translated, it gives CASRSPVAPVPGEQYF.

The chain links TRBV28 to TRBJ2-5, with D possibly matching TRBD2 (6 bases). V lost 0 bases to trimming and J lost 7 bases, with 21 bases between them. Germline V gene lookup returns CDR1 MDHEN and CDR2 SYDVKM. The CDR3 runs 17 residues. CDR3 sequence reads: CASSLWSSAKEVGTQYF. In nucleotides, the CDR3 is TGTGCCAGCAGTTTATGGTCTAGCGCAAAAGAGGTGGGGACCCAGTACTTC.

The rearrangement links TRBV2 to TRBJ2-7, with 11 positions matching TRBD2. The CDR3 covers 15 residues. Trimming removed 6 bases from V and 7 bases from J; junction bases left unmatched: 11. Germline lookup yields CDR1 SNHLY and CDR2 FYNNEI. The CDR3 DNA follows: TGTGCCAGCAGGATAGGGCTAGCGGGAGGTGGAGAGCAGTACTTC. This sequence encodes CASRIGLAGGGEQYF.

The genes are TRBV28 and TRBJ1-2; D unclear. Trimming pared 2 bases from V and 11 bases from J, leaving 21 bases between. From germline, CDR1 is MDHEN and CDR2 SYDVKM. CDR3 length: 15 residues. The CDR3 nucleotides are TGTGCCAGCAGTTTAGGATCAGAGGTCGTTTCTGGGTACACCTTC. As protein: CASSLGSEVVSGYTF.

The chain joins TRBV28 to TRBJ2-7; D possibly corresponds to TRBD2 (6 bases). Germline V gives CDR1 MDHEN, CDR2 SYDVKM. CDR3 length: 16 residues. Trimming left V 1 base short and J 4 bases short, with 17 bases between. The CDR3 DNA reads as TGTGCCAGCAGTTTATATCGAGCGGAGGGCGGTTACGAGCAGTACTTC. Translating gives CASSLYRAEGGYEQYF.